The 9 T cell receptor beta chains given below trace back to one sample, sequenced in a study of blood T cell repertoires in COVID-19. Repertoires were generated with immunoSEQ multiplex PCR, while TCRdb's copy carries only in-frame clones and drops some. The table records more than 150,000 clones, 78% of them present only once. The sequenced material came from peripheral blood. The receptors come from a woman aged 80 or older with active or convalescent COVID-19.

CDR3 in amino acids: CASSKTFGTSGGRSTDTQYF. For the CDR3, the DNA is TGTGCCAGCAGCAAAACGTTTGGGACTAGCGGGGGCCGAAGCACAGATACGCAGTATTTT. The chain has TRBV21-1 and TRBJ2-3; the table names TRBD2, a call not compared with the DNA. TRBV21-1 is a pseudogene segment. The CDR3 is 20 amino acids.

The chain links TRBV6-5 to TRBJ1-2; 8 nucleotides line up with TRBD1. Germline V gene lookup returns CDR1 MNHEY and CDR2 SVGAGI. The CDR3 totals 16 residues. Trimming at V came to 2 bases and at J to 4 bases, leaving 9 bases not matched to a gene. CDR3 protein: CASSYIQGQGPYGYTF. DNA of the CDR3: TGTGCCAGCAGTTACATCCAAGGACAGGGTCCCTATGGCTACACCTTC.

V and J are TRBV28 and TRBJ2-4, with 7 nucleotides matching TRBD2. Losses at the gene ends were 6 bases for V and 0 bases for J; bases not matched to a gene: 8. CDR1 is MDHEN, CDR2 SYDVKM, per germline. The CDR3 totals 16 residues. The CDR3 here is CASSQWGGLAKNIQYF. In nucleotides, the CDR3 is TGTGCCAGCAGCCAATGGGGGGGACTAGCCAAAAACATTCAGTACTTC.

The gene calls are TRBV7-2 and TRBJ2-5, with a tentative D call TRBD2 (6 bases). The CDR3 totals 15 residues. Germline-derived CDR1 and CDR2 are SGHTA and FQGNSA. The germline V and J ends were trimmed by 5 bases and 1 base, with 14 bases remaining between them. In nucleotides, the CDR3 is TGTGCCAGCAGCCTCTGGTTGGGGGGCCAAGAGACCCAGTACTTC. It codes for CASSLWLGGQETQYF.

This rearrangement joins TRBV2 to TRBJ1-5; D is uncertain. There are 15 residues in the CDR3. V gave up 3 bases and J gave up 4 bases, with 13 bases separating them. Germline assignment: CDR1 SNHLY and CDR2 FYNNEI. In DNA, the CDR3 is TGTGCCAGCAGTGAGGGAGCTGGTGGAAATCAGCCCCAGCATTTT. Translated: CASSEGAGGNQPQHF.

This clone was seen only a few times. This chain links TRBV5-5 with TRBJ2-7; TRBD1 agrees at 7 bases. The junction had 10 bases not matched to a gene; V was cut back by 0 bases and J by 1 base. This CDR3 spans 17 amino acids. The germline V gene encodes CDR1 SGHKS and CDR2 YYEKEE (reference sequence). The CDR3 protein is CASSLVPPGQMSYEQYF. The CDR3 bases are TGTGCCAGCAGCTTGGTTCCCCCGGGACAGATGTCCTACGAGCAGTACTTC.

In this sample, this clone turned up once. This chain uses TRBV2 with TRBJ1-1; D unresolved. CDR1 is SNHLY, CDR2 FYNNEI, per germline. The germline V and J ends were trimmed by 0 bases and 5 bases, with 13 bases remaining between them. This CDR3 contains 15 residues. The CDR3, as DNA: TGTGCCAGCAGTGAAGCAGGGATCGGGGAGACTGAAGCTTTCTTT. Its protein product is CASSEAGIGETEAFF.

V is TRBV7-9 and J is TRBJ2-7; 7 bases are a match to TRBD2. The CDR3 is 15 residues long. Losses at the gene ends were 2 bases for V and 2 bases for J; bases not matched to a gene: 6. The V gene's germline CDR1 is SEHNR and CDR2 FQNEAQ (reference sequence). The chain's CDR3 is CASSLKASGPYEQYF. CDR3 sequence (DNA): TGTGCCAGCAGCTTAAAGGCTAGCGGCCCCTACGAGCAGTACTTC. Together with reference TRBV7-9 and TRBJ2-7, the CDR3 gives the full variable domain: DTGVSQNPRHKITKRGQNVTFRCDPISEHNRLYWYRQTLGQGPEFLTYFQNEAQLEKSRLLSDRFSAERPKGSFSTLEIQRTEQGDSAMYLCASSLKASGPYEQYFGPGTRLTVT.

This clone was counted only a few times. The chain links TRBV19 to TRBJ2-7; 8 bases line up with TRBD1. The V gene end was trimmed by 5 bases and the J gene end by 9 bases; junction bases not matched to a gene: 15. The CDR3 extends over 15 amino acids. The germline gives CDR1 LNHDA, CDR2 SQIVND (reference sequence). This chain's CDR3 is CASSFLPGQVYVQYF. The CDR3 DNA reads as TGTGCCAGTAGTTTCCTTCCGGGACAGGTTTATGTGCAGTACTTC.